This TCR beta chain was obtained from a study of blood T cell repertoires in COVID-19. The wider study: Donors in the United States, Italy and Spain gave samples during acute or convalescent COVID-19. Sources were T cells, B-cell-depleted T cells, or PBMCs; the material itself was cDNA or gDNA.

Original analysis: Reference gene primer amplification yielded estimated nucleated cell counts. Assay used: immunoSEQ multiplex PCR; TCRdb lists only in-frame clones, some missing. V, J and clone size are taken as reported in that table, and D and trimming were inferred from the DNA itself. Of roughly 130,000 clones in the sample, around 85% were seen once. The CDR3 is 12 amino acids. With 3 bases removed from V and 5 bases from J, the gap between germline ends came to 3 bases. CDR1 and CDR2 (germline): SGHKS, YYEKEE (reference sequence). The V call is TRBV5-5, the J call TRBJ1-6; D ambiguous. Input material: peripheral blood. The receptor's source is a woman of 80 years or more with acute or convalescent COVID-19. Written as DNA, the CDR3 is TGTGCCAGCAGCTCAAATAATTCACCCCTCCACTTT. Translated, it gives CASSSNNSPLHF.